These T cell receptor beta chains were read from a single sample in a study of beta chain features in type 1 diabetes. Produced via immunoSEQ multiplex PCR; TCRdb's table is partial and in-frame only. There are 100,000 to 150,000 clones in the sample; 9% occur only once, and over 0.6% lies in the top ten. Sequenced: central memory CD4+ T cells from blood. The receptors stem from a man younger than 40 with type 1 diabetes. CDR3s include the opening cysteine and the closing phenylalanine or tryptophan. The order of the fields is clone size, D gene, J gene, V gene, CDR3 DNA, CDR3 protein. The D gene is left open where the match is weak. Clone size is shown for a subset of rows, as once, few, many or a class of expanded clone.

size: many
D: NA
J: TRBJ1-1
V: TRBV30
DNA: TGTGCCTGGAGAAGCGTCTTGAACACTGAAGCTTTCTTT
CDR3: CAWRSVLNTEAFF

size: few
D: TRBD2
J: TRBJ2-5
V: TRBV5-4
DNA: TGTGCCAGCAGCCCGGGGGGAAATCTGGGGCCGGTAGGGGAGACCCAGTACTTC
CDR3: CASSPGGNLGPVGETQYF

size: NA
D: NA
J: TRBJ2-7
V: TRBV11-2
DNA: TGTGCCAGCAACGACAGATTCGGCGAGCAGTACTTC
CDR3: CASNDRFGEQYF

size: NA
D: TRBD2
J: TRBJ2-7
V: TRBV5-1
DNA: TGCGCCAGCAGCTTGAAGACTAGCGGGGGGGACTCCTACGAGCAGTACTTC
CDR3: CASSLKTSGGDSYEQYF

size: NA
D: NA
J: TRBJ1-5
V: TRBV28
DNA: TGTGCCAGCAGTTGGGCAGTTAATCAGCCCCAGCATTTT
CDR3: CASSWAVNQPQHF

size: NA
D: TRBD2
J: TRBJ2-4
V: TRBV29-1
DNA: TGCAGCGTTGCGGCTAGCGGGGGGGCGGGAAACATTCAGTACTTC
CDR3: CSVAASGGAGNIQYF

size: NA
D: NA
J: TRBJ2-3
V: TRBV11-3
DNA: TGTGCCAGCAGCTTAGGAGGTAATACGCAGTATTTT
CDR3: CASSLGGNTQYF

size: many
D: NA
J: TRBJ1-1
V: TRBV4-3
DNA: TGCGCCAGCAGCCAAGAAAGAGGGCTTCAAGCTTTCTTT
CDR3: CASSQERGLQAFF

size: few
D: TRBD2
J: TRBJ2-7
V: TRBV11-2
DNA: TGTGCCAGCAGCCAGGGACTAGCTATCTACGAGCAGTACTTC
CDR3: CASSQGLAIYEQYF

size: NA
D: NA
J: TRBJ2-7
V: TRBV7-8
DNA: TGTGCCAGCAGCCCCGGGGCAGGCGGGGCCCACGAGCAGTACTTC
CDR3: CASSPGAGGAHEQYF

size: NA
D: TRBD1
J: TRBJ2-3
V: TRBV7-3
DNA: TGTGCCAGCAGCTTAACAACAGGGGGCGGAGGGGATACGCAGTATTTT
CDR3: CASSLTTGGGGDTQYF

size: NA
D: NA
J: TRBJ1-6
V: TRBV28
DNA: TGTGCCAGCAGTTTGCCCGCGGCGGATTCACCCCTCCACTTT
CDR3: CASSLPAADSPLHF

size: few
D: NA
J: TRBJ1-6
V: TRBV25-1
DNA: TGTGCCAGCAGTGAATATACTGGTTCACCCCTCCACTTT
CDR3: CASSEYTGSPLHF

size: NA
D: NA
J: TRBJ2-5
V: TRBV11-2
DNA: TGTGCCAGCACACCCGGGTCGTACCAAGAGACCCAGTACTTC
CDR3: CASTPGSYQETQYF

size: few
D: NA
J: TRBJ1-2
V: TRBV6-6
DNA: TGTGCCAGCAGTCCTTCCCAGGGGTTCCACACCTTC
CDR3: CASSPSQGFHTF

size: many
D: NA
J: TRBJ1-6
V: TRBV28
DNA: TGTGCCAGCAGTCCCGGGGTAAAGGATTATTCACCCCTCCACTTT
CDR3: CASSPGVKDYSPLHF

size: few
D: TRBD1
J: TRBJ1-2
V: TRBV6-5
DNA: TGTGCCAGCAGTTCGACAGGGCGGGAGGGTGGCTACACCTTC
CDR3: CASSSTGREGGYTF

size: few
D: NA
J: TRBJ1-5
V: TRBV7-2
DNA: TGTGCCAGCAGCTTAAGCGCCTCGACGGATCAGCCCCAGCATTTT
CDR3: CASSLSASTDQPQHF

size: few
D: NA
J: TRBJ2-7
V: TRBV5-1
DNA: TGCGCCAGCAGCTTGGCATTGCGGGTGCCGTCCTACGAGCAGTACTTC
CDR3: CASSLALRVPSYEQYF

size: NA
D: NA
J: TRBJ2-7
V: TRBV19
DNA: TGTGCCAGTAGTCCTGACGGGTTTTTAGGTGAGCAGTACTTC
CDR3: CASSPDGFLGEQYF

size: few
D: TRBD2
J: TRBJ2-1
V: TRBV19
DNA: TGTGCCAGTAGTATAGATCAGCGGGGGGGTGAGCAGTTCTTC
CDR3: CASSIDQRGGEQFF

size: few
D: NA
J: TRBJ2-1
V: TRBV7-9
DNA: TGTGCCAGCAGCTTCCCCAGCCTACAGGGCAATGAGCAGTTCTTC
CDR3: CASSFPSLQGNEQFF

size: few
D: TRBD1
J: TRBJ2-6
V: TRBV28
DNA: TGTGCCAGCAGGGGATGGACAGGGGGCGCGGACGGGGCCAACGTCCTGACTTTC
CDR3: CASRGWTGGADGANVLTF

size: few
D: NA
J: TRBJ2-3
V: TRBV6-1
DNA: TGTGCCAGCAGTGGAGTCCCAACAACGGGGGATACGCAGTATTTT
CDR3: CASSGVPTTGDTQYF

size: few
D: NA
J: TRBJ1-1
V: TRBV2
DNA: TGTGCCAGCAACGTCAGGGTACACACTGAAGCTTTCTTT
CDR3: CASNVRVHTEAFF

size: few
D: TRBD1
J: TRBJ2-1
V: TRBV7-9
DNA: TGTGCCAGCAGCTCTCGGGACAGGGAAATAGGGTTCTTC
CDR3: CASSSRDREIGFF

size: NA
D: NA
J: TRBJ1-6
V: TRBV6-5
DNA: TGTGCCAGCAGTCGAGACAGGTCGTGGTCACCCCTCCACTTT
CDR3: CASSRDRSWSPLHF

size: few
D: NA
J: TRBJ2-1
V: TRBV7-3
DNA: TGTGCCAGCAGCTTAAATTCGGTCAATGAGCAGTTCTTC
CDR3: CASSLNSVNEQFF

size: NA
D: NA
J: TRBJ2-4
V: TRBV7-8
DNA: TGTGCCAGCAGCGATGAAGGGGCCCTAGCCAAAAACATTCAGTACTTC
CDR3: CASSDEGALAKNIQYF

size: few
D: NA
J: TRBJ1-2
V: TRBV7-9
DNA: TGTGCCAGCAGCTTAGTCCAGGGGCGAGGCTATGGCTACACCTTC
CDR3: CASSLVQGRGYGYTF

size: few
D: NA
J: TRBJ2-7
V: TRBV5-6
DNA: TGTGCCAGCAGCAAGGACTACTCCTACGAGCAGTACTTC
CDR3: CASSKDYSYEQYF

size: few
D: TRBD2
J: TRBJ2-7
V: TRBV7-2
DNA: TGTGCCAGCGCACTTTCTAGCGGAGTCTCCTACGAGCAGTACTTC
CDR3: CASALSSGVSYEQYF

size: NA
D: TRBD1
J: TRBJ1-1
V: TRBV5-6
DNA: TGTGCCAGCAGCACCCCAGGGGGGCGGAACACTGAAGCTTTCTTT
CDR3: CASSTPGGRNTEAFF

size: NA
D: TRBD2
J: TRBJ2-2
V: TRBV28
DNA: TGTGCCAGCGGGACTATTAACACCGGGGAGCTGTTTTTT
CDR3: CASGTINTGELFF

size: few
D: NA
J: TRBJ2-3
V: TRBV29-1
DNA: TGCAGCGTTGACGGAGGGGGGGGCGGAGATACGCAGTATTTT
CDR3: CSVDGGGGGDTQYF

size: NA
D: NA
J: TRBJ2-5
V: TRBV7-7
DNA: TGTGCTAGCAGCTTAGGGGGAAGGGGCTCCCCAGAGACCCAGTACTTC
CDR3: CASSLGGRGSPETQYF

size: NA
D: NA
J: TRBJ1-2
V: TRBV25-1
DNA: TGTGCCAGCAGTGTAACAGGGCAAAATGGCTACACCTTC
CDR3: CASSVTGQNGYTF

size: NA
D: TRBD2
J: TRBJ2-2
V: TRBV2
DNA: TGTGCCAGCAGTGTTAGCGGGGGGGCCACCGGGGAGCTGTTTTTT
CDR3: CASSVSGGATGELFF

size: few
D: NA
J: TRBJ2-5
V: TRBV6-5
DNA: TGTGCCACCAGAGGGGGCGGGAAGACCCAGTACTTC
CDR3: CATRGGGKTQYF

size: NA
D: TRBD1
J: TRBJ1-2
V: TRBV9
DNA: TGTGCCAGCAGTGCCTCCGGGACAGGGTATGGCTACACCTTC
CDR3: CASSASGTGYGYTF

size: NA
D: TRBD1
J: TRBJ2-2
V: TRBV10-2
DNA: TGCGCCAGCAGTGAGACATCCGGACAGGGGGGAAGGACCGGGGAGCTGTTTTTT
CDR3: CASSETSGQGGRTGELFF

size: many
D: NA
J: TRBJ1-2
V: TRBV7-6
DNA: TGTGCCAGCAGTCACTCCGGGGGCTATGGCTACACCTTC
CDR3: CASSHSGGYGYTF

size: few
D: TRBD2
J: TRBJ2-1
V: TRBV5-1
DNA: TGCGCCAGCAGCTTGCGAAGCGGGGTAGGAGAGCAGTTCTTC
CDR3: CASSLRSGVGEQFF

size: NA
D: NA
J: TRBJ1-2
V: TRBV2
DNA: TGTGCCAGCAACCCCGACAGCTATGGCTACACCTTC
CDR3: CASNPDSYGYTF

size: few
D: NA
J: TRBJ2-2
V: TRBV19
DNA: TGTGCCAGTAGTCCACAGTTGTCGCAGGGCCCCGGGGAGCTGTTTTTT
CDR3: CASSPQLSQGPGELFF

size: many
D: NA
J: TRBJ2-2
V: TRBV5-1
DNA: TGCGCCAGCAGCTTGGGAGGTCTTGACACCGGGGAGCTGTTTTTT
CDR3: CASSLGGLDTGELFF

size: NA
D: TRBD1
J: TRBJ2-7
V: TRBV18
DNA: TGTGCCAGCTCCCAACAACAGGGGGAAGGCGAGCAGTACTTC
CDR3: CASSQQQGEGEQYF

size: NA
D: NA
J: TRBJ1-4
V: TRBV4-3
DNA: TGCGCCAGCAGCCAAAAAACGGGTGTTCAAAAACTGTTTTTT
CDR3: CASSQKTGVQKLFF

size: few
D: TRBD1
J: TRBJ2-5
V: TRBV9
DNA: TGTGCCAGCAGCGACAGCCGACAGGGAGAGACCCAGTACTTC
CDR3: CASSDSRQGETQYF

size: few
D: TRBD1
J: TRBJ1-1
V: TRBV30
DNA: TGTGCCTGGAGTGCCTCGATGTACAGGGGTGGTACTGAAGCTTTCTTT
CDR3: CAWSASMYRGGTEAFF

size: few
D: NA
J: TRBJ2-7
V: TRBV7-2
DNA: TGTGCCAGCAGCTTTAGGGGCATCAGCAACGAGCAGTACTTC
CDR3: CASSFRGISNEQYF

size: few
D: TRBD1
J: TRBJ1-4
V: TRBV19
DNA: TGTGCCAGTAGTTCAGACAGGGGGCCGGATGGAAAACTGTTTTTT
CDR3: CASSSDRGPDGKLFF